This T cell receptor (beta chain) appears in the sequencing data of a study of cytomegalovirus exposure and HLA in healthy donors. A multiplex PCR was run with 60 Vbeta primers and 13 Jbeta primers. Some clones are missing from TCRdb's copy, which holds only in-frame ones; the method was immunoSEQ multiplex PCR. This specimen shows about 64,000 clones; the ten leading clones hold 3.6%. Germline CDR1 and CDR2: MNHEY and SVGAGI. The CDR3 covers 14 residues. Losses at the gene ends were 6 bases for V and 3 bases for J; bases not matched to a gene: 7. This TCR derives from a young woman in good health and CMV-seronegative. The sequencing input was PBMCs. The chain employs TRBV6-5 and TRBJ1-2; TRBD1 matches at 7 bases. CDR3 residues: CASSGQDFYYGYTF. The CDR3 nucleotides read TGTGCCAGCAGCGGACAGGACTTCTACTATGGCTACACCTTC.